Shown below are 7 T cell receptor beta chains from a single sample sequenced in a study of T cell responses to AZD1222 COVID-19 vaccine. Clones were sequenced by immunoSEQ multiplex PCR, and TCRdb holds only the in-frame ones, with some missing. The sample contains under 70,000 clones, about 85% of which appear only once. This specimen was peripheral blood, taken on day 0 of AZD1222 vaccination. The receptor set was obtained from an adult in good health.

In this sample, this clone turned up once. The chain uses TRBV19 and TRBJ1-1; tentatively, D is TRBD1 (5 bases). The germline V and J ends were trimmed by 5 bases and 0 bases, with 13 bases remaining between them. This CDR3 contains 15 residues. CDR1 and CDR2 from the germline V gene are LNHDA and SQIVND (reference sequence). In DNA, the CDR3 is TGTGCCAGTAGTCCCCAGGTGGGGCTGAACACTGAAGCTTTCTTT. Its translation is CASSPQVGLNTEAFF.

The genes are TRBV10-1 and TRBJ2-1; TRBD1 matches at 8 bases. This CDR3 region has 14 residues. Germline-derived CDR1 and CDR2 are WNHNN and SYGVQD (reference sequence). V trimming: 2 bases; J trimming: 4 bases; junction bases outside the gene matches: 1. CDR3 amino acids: CASSEDRGYNEQFF. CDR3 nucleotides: TGCGCCAGCAGTGAGGACAGGGGATACAATGAGCAGTTCTTC.

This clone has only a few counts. The CDR3 bases are TGTGCCAGCAGCTTAGGTGAGGGTGCCTACGAGCAGTACTTC. Protein sequence: CASSLGEGAYEQYF. The chain links TRBV7-2 to TRBJ2-7; TRBD2 is a possible D gene (5 bases). CDR3 length: 14 residues. Between the trimmed V and J ends, which lost 1 base and 2 bases, there was a span of 9 bases. Germline CDR1 and CDR2: SGHTA and FQGNSA.

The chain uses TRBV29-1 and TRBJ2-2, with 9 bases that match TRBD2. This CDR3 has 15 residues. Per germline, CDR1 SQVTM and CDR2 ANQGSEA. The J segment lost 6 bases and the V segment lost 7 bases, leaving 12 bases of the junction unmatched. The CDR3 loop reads CSAGTRGGRAGELFF. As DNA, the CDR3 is TGCAGCGCCGGGACCCGCGGCGGGAGGGCCGGGGAGCTGTTTTTT.

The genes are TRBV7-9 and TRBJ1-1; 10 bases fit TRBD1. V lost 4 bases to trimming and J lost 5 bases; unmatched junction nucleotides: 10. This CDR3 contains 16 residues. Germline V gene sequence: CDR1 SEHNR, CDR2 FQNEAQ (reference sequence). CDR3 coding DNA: TGTGCCAGCAGCTCGACCGGGACAGGGGCGGAGACTGAAGCTTTCTTT. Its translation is CASSSTGTGAETEAFF.

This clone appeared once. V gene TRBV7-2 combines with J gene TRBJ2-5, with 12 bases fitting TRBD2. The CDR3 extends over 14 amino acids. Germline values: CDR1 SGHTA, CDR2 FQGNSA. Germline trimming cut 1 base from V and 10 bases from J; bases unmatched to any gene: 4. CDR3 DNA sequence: TGTGCCAGCAGCTTAGGGACTAGCGGGGATCTCCAGTACTTC. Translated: CASSLGTSGDLQYF.

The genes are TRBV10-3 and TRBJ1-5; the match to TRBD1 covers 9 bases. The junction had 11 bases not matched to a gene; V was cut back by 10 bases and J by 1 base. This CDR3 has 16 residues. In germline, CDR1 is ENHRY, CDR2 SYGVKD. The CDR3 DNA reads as TGTGCCACTAGTCCCGGACAGGGGTTCAGCAATCAGCCCCAGCATTTT. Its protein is CATSPGQGFSNQPQHF.